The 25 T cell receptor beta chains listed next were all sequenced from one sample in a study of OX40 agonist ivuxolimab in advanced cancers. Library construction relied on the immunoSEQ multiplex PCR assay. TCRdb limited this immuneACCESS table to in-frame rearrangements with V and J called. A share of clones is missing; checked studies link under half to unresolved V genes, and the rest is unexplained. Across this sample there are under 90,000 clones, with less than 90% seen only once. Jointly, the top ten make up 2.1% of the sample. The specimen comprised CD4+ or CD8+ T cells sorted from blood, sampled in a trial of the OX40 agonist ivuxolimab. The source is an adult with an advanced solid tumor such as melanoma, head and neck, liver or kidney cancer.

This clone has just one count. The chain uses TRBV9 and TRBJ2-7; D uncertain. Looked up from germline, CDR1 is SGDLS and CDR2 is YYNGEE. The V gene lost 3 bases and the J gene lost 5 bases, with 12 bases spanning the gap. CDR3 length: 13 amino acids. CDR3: CASSDPLGHEQYF. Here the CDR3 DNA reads TGTGCCAGCAGCGACCCGTTAGGCCACGAGCAGTACTTC.

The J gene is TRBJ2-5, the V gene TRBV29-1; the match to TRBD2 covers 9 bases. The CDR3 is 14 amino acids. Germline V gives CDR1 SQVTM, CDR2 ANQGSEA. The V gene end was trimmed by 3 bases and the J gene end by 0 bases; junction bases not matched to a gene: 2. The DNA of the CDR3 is TGCAGCGTTGACCCTAGCGGGGACCAAGAGACCCAGTACTTC. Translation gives CSVDPSGDQETQYF.

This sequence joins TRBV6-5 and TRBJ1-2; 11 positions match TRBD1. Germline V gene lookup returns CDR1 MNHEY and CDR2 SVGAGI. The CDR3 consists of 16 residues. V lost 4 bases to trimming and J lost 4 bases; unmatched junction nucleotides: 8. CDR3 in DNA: TGTGCCAGCAGTTCGTTAAGGACAGGGGGCGGCTATGGCTACACCTTC. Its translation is CASSSLRTGGGYGYTF.

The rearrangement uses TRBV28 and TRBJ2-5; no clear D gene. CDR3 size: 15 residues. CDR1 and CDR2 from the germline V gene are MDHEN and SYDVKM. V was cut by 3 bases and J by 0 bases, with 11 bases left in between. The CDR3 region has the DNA TGTGCCAGCAGTTTTAGGCAGAACTACCAAGAGACCCAGTACTTC. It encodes CASSFRQNYQETQYF.

The CDR3 loop is CAISQTSDEQYF. The CDR3 bases are TGTGCCATCAGCCAGACTAGCGACGAGCAGTACTTC. V and J are TRBV10-3 and TRBJ2-7, with 8 bases identical to TRBD2. Germline CDR1 and CDR2: ENHRY and SYGVKD. The CDR3 runs 12 residues. V gave up 6 bases and J gave up 5 bases; unmatched junction bases: 3.

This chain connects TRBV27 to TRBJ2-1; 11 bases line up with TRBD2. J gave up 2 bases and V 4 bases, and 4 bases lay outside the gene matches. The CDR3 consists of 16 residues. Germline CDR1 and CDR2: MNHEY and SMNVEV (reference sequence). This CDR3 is CASSSSGRITYNEQFF. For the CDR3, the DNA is TGTGCCAGCAGTTCTAGCGGGAGGATCACCTACAATGAGCAGTTCTTC.

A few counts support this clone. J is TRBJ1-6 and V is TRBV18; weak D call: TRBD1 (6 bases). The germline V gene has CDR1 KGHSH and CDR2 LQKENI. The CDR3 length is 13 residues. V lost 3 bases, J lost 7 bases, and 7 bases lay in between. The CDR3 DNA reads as TGTGCCAGCTCACCTGGGACAAATTCACCCCTCCACTTT. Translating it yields CASSPGTNSPLHF. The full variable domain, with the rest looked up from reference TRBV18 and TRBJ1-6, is NAGVMQNPRHLVRRRGQEARLRCSPMKGHSHVYWYRQLPEEGLKFMVYLQKENIIDESGMPKERFSAEFPKEGPSILRIQQVVRGDSAAYFCASSPGTNSPLHFGNGTRLTVT.

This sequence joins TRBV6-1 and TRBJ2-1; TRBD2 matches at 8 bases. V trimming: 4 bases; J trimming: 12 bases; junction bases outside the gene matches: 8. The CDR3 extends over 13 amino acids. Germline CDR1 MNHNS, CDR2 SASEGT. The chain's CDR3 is CASSAGTSSLQFF. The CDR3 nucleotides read TGTGCCAGCAGTGCCGGGACTAGTTCTCTGCAGTTCTTC.

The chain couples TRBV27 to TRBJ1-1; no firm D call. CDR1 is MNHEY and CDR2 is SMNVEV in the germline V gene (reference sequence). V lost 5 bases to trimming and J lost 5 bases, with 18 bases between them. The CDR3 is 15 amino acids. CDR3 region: CASSPYTPGQTEAFF. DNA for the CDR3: TGTGCCAGCAGTCCCTACACCCCCGGGCAGACTGAAGCTTTCTTT.

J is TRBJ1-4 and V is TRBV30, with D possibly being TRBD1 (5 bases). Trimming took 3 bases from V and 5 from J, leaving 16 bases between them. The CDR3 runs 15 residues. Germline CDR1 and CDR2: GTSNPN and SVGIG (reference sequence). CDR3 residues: CAWSRLGGVNEKLFF. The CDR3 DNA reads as TGTGCCTGGAGCCGTCTCGGGGGGGTAAATGAAAAACTGTTTTTT.

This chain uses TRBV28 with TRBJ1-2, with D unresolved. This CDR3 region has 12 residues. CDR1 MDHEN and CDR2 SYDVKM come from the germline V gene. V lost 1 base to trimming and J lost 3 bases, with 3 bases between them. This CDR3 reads CASSLSYYGYTF. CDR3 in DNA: TGTGCCAGCAGTTTATCTTACTATGGCTACACCTTC.

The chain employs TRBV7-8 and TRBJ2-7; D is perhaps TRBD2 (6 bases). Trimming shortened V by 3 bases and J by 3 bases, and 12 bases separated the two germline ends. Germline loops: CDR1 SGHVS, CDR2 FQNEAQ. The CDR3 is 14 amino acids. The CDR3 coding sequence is TGTGCCAGCAGCTTTGAGGGGAGGAACTACGAGCAGTACTTC. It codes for CASSFEGRNYEQYF.

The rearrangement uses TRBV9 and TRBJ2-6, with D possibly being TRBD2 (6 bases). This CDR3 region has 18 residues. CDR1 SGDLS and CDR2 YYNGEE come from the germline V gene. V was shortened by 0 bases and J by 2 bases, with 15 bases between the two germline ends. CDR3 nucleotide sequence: TGTGCCAGCAGCGTAGCGGCCCCACCGGGGGCTGGGGCCAACGTCCTGACTTTC. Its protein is CASSVAAPPGAGANVLTF.

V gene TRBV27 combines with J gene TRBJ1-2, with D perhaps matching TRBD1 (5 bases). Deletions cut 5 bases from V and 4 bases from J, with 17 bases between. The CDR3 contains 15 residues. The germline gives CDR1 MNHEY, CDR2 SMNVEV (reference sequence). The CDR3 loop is CASSDVGGPSYGYTF. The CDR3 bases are TGTGCCAGCAGTGACGTTGGGGGACCAAGCTATGGCTACACCTTC.

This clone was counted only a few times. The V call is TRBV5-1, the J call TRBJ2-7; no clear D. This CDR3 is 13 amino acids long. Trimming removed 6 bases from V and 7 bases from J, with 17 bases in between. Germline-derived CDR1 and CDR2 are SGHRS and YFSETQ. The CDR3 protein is CASKLGPYVEQYF. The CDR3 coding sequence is TGCGCCAGCAAGCTTGGGCCCTACGTTGAGCAGTACTTC.

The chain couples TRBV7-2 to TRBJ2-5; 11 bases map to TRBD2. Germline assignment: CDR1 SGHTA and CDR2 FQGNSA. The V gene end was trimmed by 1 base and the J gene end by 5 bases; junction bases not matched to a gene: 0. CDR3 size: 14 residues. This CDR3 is CASSLGLAGETQYF. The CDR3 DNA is TGTGCCAGCAGCTTAGGACTAGCGGGGGAGACCCAGTACTTC.

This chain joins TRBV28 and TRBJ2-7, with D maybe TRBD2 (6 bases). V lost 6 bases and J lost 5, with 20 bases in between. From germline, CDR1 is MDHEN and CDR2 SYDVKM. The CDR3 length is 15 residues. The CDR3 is CASSPQRADTDEQYF. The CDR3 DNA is TGTGCCAGCAGCCCACAGCGGGCCGATACGGACGAGCAGTACTTC.

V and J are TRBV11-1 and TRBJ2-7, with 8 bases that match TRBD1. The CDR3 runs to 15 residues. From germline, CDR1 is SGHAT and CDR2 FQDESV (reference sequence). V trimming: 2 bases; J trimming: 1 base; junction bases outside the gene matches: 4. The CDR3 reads CASSLRGQVSYEQYF. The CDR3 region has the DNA TGTGCCAGCAGCTTAAGGGGACAGGTTTCCTACGAGCAGTACTTC. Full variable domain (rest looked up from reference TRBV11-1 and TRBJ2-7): EAEVAQSPRYKITEKSQAVAFWCDPISGHATLYWYRQILGQGPELLVQFQDESVVDDSQLPKDRFSAERLKGVDSTLKIQPAELGDSAMYLCASSLRGQVSYEQYFGPGTRLTVT.

CDR3 amino acids: CASSIGLAGVGSSYEQYF. CDR3 DNA: TGTGCCAGTAGTATAGGGCTAGCGGGAGTCGGAAGCTCCTACGAGCAGTACTTC. V is TRBV19 and J is TRBJ2-7; 10 positions agree with TRBD2. The length of the CDR3 is 18 residues. With 1 base clipped from V and 0 bases from J, the junction kept 9 bases outside the gene matches. Germline CDR1 reads LNHDA; CDR2 reads SQIVND (reference sequence).

The CDR3 region has the DNA TGTGCCAGCAGCTTAGGGAAGGGGTTCGGAGTCCCCGGGGAGCTGTTTTTT. This sequence encodes CASSLGKGFGVPGELFF. J is TRBJ2-2 and V is TRBV7-9, with D tentatively TRBD1 (5 bases). This CDR3 has 17 amino acids. V lost 1 base, J lost 6 bases, and 18 bases lay in between. CDR1 is SEHNR and CDR2 is FQNEAQ in the germline V gene (reference sequence). Full variable domain (missing parts from reference TRBV7-9 and TRBJ2-2): DTGVSQNPRHKITKRGQNVTFRCDPISEHNRLYWYRQTLGQGPEFLTYFQNEAQLEKSRLLSDRFSAERPKGSFSTLEIQRTEQGDSAMYLCASSLGKGFGVPGELFFGEGSRLTVL.

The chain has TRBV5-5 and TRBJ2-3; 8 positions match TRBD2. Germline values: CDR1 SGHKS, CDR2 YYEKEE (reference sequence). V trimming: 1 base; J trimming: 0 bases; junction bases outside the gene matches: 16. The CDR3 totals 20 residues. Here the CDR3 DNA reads TGTGCCAGCAGCTTGCGGTCTAGCGGGTTAAATTCTGCTAGCACAGATACGCAGTATTTT. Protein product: CASSLRSSGLNSASTDTQYF.

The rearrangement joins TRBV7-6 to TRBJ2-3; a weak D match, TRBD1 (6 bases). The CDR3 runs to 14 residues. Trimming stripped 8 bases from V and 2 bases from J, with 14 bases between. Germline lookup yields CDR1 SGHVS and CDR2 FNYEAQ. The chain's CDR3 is CASLGWGHTDTQYF. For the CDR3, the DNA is TGTGCCAGCCTCGGCTGGGGGCACACAGATACGCAGTATTTT.

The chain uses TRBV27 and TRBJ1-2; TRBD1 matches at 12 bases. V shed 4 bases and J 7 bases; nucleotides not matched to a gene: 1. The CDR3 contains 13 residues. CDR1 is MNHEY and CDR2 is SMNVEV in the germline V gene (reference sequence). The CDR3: CASSWDRGRGYTF. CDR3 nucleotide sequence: TGTGCCAGCAGTTGGGACAGGGGGCGTGGCTACACCTTC.

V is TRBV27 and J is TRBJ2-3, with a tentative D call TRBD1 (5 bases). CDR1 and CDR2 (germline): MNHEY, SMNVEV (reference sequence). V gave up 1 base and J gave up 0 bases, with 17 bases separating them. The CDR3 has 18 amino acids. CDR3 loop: CASSLFIPQGSSTDTQYF. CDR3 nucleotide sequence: TGTGCCAGCAGTTTATTCATCCCTCAGGGATCGAGCACAGATACGCAGTATTTT.

CDR3 sequence: CASSPLGLAGNKNIQYF. The CDR3 DNA is TGCGCCAGCAGCCCCCTAGGACTAGCGGGGAACAAAAACATTCAGTACTTC. This chain uses TRBV4-1 with TRBJ2-4; 12 bases map to TRBD2. Germline CDR1 reads MGHRA; CDR2 reads YSYEKL. J lost 3 bases, V lost 4 bases, and 7 bases had no gene match. The CDR3 consists of 17 residues.